The 32 T cell receptor beta chains below all came from one sample that was sequenced in a study of T cells in Graves' hyperthyroidism and ophthalmopathy. Amplification of TCR beta CDR3 regions was performed using RNA transcripts as template. Using the HTBI primer set, a first-round RT-PCR was run on the TCR CDR3. MiXCR was run by TCRdb on the multiplex PCR reads, yielding one entry per CDR3 protein. The sample lists fewer than 650,000 distinct CDR3 sequences, around 15% occurring once. The specimen was blood. The receptors stem from a woman in her thirties or forties with Graves' hyperthyroidism.

The J gene is TRBJ1-1, the V gene TRBV19; maybe TRBD1 (5 bases). V lost 3 bases and J lost 2, with 7 bases in between. This CDR3 spans 13 amino acids. Germline-derived CDR1 and CDR2 are LNHDA and SQIVND (reference sequence). CDR3 in DNA: TGTGCCAGTAGTATGCAGGGTAACACTGAAGCTTTCTTT. Residues: CASSMQGNTEAFF.

This clonotype was seen many times. V is TRBV2 and J is TRBJ1-2; 7 nucleotides line up with TRBD1. The CDR3 extends over 13 amino acids. Germline CDR1 SNHLY, CDR2 FYNNEI. After removal of 4 bases from V and 7 bases from J, the junction contained 6 bases not matched to a gene. For the CDR3, the DNA is TGTGCCAGCAGTGGACAGGGCGACGGTGGCTACACCTTC. It is translated as CASSGQGDGGYTF.

In its sample, this clonotype was seen many times. The chain links TRBV5-1 to TRBJ2-3; 10 positions agree with TRBD2. With V trimmed by 5 bases and J by 5 bases, 8 bases remained unmatched. The V gene's germline CDR1 is SGHRS and CDR2 YFSETQ. The CDR3 totals 15 residues. The CDR3 DNA reads TGCGCCAGCAGACTGAACCTAGCGGGAGTAGATACGCAGTATTTT. Protein: CASRLNLAGVDTQYF.

The sample holds many counts of this clonotype. The chain recombines TRBV30 with TRBJ1-2, with 7 bases identical to TRBD1. Germline V gives CDR1 GTSNPN, CDR2 SVGIG (reference sequence). V shed 2 bases and J 8 bases; nucleotides not matched to a gene: 8. The CDR3 runs to 13 residues. The CDR3 coding sequence is TGTGCCTGGAGTTACAGGGGACCGGGAGGCTACACCTTC. This encodes CAWSYRGPGGYTF.

In regard to this clonotype: It is likely a read error: a sequence one base away is far more abundant. In this CDR3 the conserved last residue, phenylalanine or tryptophan, is missing, so a read error is likely. The gene calls are TRBV12-3 or TRBV12-4 and TRBJ1-1; TRBD1 is a possible D gene (5 bases). This CDR3 is 13 amino acids long. V lost 6 bases to trimming and J lost 2 bases, with 10 bases between them. CDR3 sequence reads: CASSRDRNTEAFI. In nucleotides, the CDR3 is TGTGCCAGCAGCCGCGACAGAAACACTGAAGCTTTCATT.

This clonotype was seen many times. This rearrangement joins TRBV28 to TRBJ1-1, with D tentatively TRBD1 (6 bases). The germline V and J ends were trimmed by 5 bases and 3 bases, with 16 bases remaining between them. Germline CDR1 reads MDHEN; CDR2 reads SYDVKM. CDR3 length: 15 residues. The CDR3 DNA reads as TGTGCCAGCAGTCTGCCTTACAGGGTAGACACTGAAGCTTTCTTT. Its protein product is CASSLPYRVDTEAFF. Together with reference TRBV28 and TRBJ1-1, the CDR3 gives the full variable domain: DVKVTQSSRYLVKRTGEKVFLECVQDMDHENMFWYRQDPGLGLRLIYFSYDVKMKEKGDIPEGYSVSREKKERFSLILESASTNQTSMYLCASSLPYRVDTEAFFGQGTRLTVV.

The V and J genes are TRBV24-1 and TRBJ2-1; the D call may be TRBD1 or TRBD2 (5 bases each). CDR1 and CDR2 (germline): KGHDR, SFDVKD. V was shortened by 2 bases and J by 6 bases, with 10 bases between the two germline ends. The CDR3 covers 14 residues. Written as DNA, the CDR3 is TGTGCCACCAGTGATTCGCAGAGGGGCAATGAGCAGTTCTTC. Translated, it gives CATSDSQRGNEQFF.

Ten or more counts support this clonotype. The chain links TRBV7-2 to TRBJ2-5; 12 bases align to TRBD2. The CDR3 has 16 residues. The V gene end was trimmed by 4 bases and the J gene end by 4 bases; junction bases not matched to a gene: 7. Per germline, CDR1 SGHTA and CDR2 FQGNSA. CDR3 sequence: CASSSLAGGPRETQYF. Here the CDR3 DNA reads TGTGCCAGCAGCTCGCTAGCGGGAGGGCCCCGAGAGACCCAGTACTTC.

Here the CDR3 DNA reads TGTGCCAGCAGTCCCGCATGGACCACCGGGGAGCTGTTTTTT. This translates into CASSPAWTTGELFF. The chain joins TRBV12-3 or TRBV12-4 to TRBJ2-2; D gene unclear. V shed 5 bases and J shed 4 bases, with 11 bases lying between them. The CDR3 spans 14 residues.

This clonotype was recorded at least ten times. This chain links TRBV18 with TRBJ2-1; 7 bases fit TRBD2. With V trimmed by 4 bases and J by 10 bases, 10 bases remained unmatched. Looked up from germline, CDR1 is KGHSH and CDR2 is LQKENI. The CDR3 runs 14 residues. The chain's CDR3 is CASSRTGLPSEQFF. CDR3 nucleotide sequence: TGTGCCAGCTCACGAACGGGACTACCCAGCGAGCAGTTCTTC. Complete variable domain (other parts from reference TRBV18 and TRBJ2-1): NAGVMQNPRHLVRRRGQEARLRCSPMKGHSHVYWYRQLPEEGLKFMVYLQKENIIDESGMPKERFSAEFPKEGPSILRIQQVVRGDSAAYFCASSRTGLPSEQFFGPGTRLTVL.

This clonotype appeared many times. The genes are TRBV7-2 and TRBJ2-3; 10 bases fit TRBD2. The germline gives CDR1 SGHTA, CDR2 FQGNSA. This CDR3 has 16 residues. V was clipped by 5 bases and J by 1 base; unmatched bases: 6. CDR3 bases: TGTGCCAGCAGCCCGCTAGCGGGAGTGGGCACAGATACGCAGTATTTT. This sequence encodes CASSPLAGVGTDTQYF.

This clonotype turned up a few times. The chain joins TRBV20-1 to TRBJ2-3, with 9 bases that match TRBD2. Germline CDR1 is DFQATT and CDR2 is SNEGSKA (reference sequence). The J segment lost 1 base and the V segment lost 3 bases, leaving 2 bases of the junction unmatched. The CDR3 length is 14 residues. CDR3 residues: CSASRTSGTDTQYF. The CDR3, as DNA: TGCAGTGCTAGCCGGACTAGCGGCACAGATACGCAGTATTTT.

This clonotype was counted many times. The V call is TRBV11-1, the J call TRBJ2-7; TRBD1 might be the D (6 bases). The V gene lost 5 bases and the J gene lost 3 bases, with 8 bases spanning the gap. The germline gives CDR1 SGHAT, CDR2 FQDESV (reference sequence). The CDR3 runs 12 residues. CDR3 protein: CASSVDSYEQYF. CDR3 DNA: TGTGCCAGCAGCGTGGACAGCTACGAGCAGTACTTC.

The V call is TRBV25-1, the J call TRBJ1-5; a possible D gene is TRBD1 (5 bases). Germline CDR1 is MGHDK and CDR2 is SYGVNS. V was shortened by 2 bases and J by 2 bases, with 22 bases between the two germline ends. The CDR3 sequence is 19 residues long. The CDR3 bases are TGTGCCAGCAGTGAAGGGAGTTGGGTAGGGGCGGCCGGCAATCAGCCCCAGCATTTT. It yields the protein CASSEGSWVGAAGNQPQHF.

This clonotype was counted a few times. This chain joins TRBV3-1 and TRBJ2-3; no definite D call. Germline V CDR1 and CDR2: LGHDT, YNNKEL (reference sequence). The CDR3 spans 14 residues. The V end was cut by 0 bases, the J end by 5 bases, with 9 bases between. The CDR3 DNA reads TGTGCCAGCAGCCAAGAGCGGCGTGGAGATACGCAGTATTTT. Encoded protein: CASSQERRGDTQYF.

This clonotype was recorded many times. The J gene is TRBJ1-1, the V gene TRBV7-6; a possible D gene is TRBD1 (6 bases). The CDR3 runs 15 residues. Germline lookup yields CDR1 SGHVS and CDR2 FNYEAQ. V was cut by 5 bases and J by 1 base, with 14 bases left in between. CDR3 bases: TGTGCCAGCAGCCAGTTGGGGGGGCGGAACACTGAAGCTTTCTTT. It codes for CASSQLGGRNTEAFF.

This clonotype was counted at least ten times. The chain links TRBV18 to TRBJ1-3; D is undetermined. Germline-derived CDR1 and CDR2 are KGHSH and LQKENI. V lost 0 bases and J lost 0, with 6 bases in between. The CDR3 is 15 residues long. The CDR3 loop reads CASSPPMLSGNTIYF. In DNA form, the CDR3 reads TGTGCCAGCTCACCACCAATGCTCTCTGGAAACACCATATATTTT.

This clonotype was recorded many times. The chain couples TRBV28 to TRBJ2-2; D tentatively reads TRBD1 or TRBD2 (5 bases each). Germline V gives CDR1 MDHEN, CDR2 SYDVKM. The CDR3 loop spans 15 amino acids. V was trimmed by 1 base and J by 4 bases, leaving 10 bases between them. CDR3 nucleotides: TGTGCCAGCAGTTTATCCGGGGCGGGCACCGGGGAGCTGTTTTTT. Translating gives CASSLSGAGTGELFF.

This clonotype was detected ten times or more. V and J are TRBV10-1 and TRBJ2-1; 13 nucleotides align to TRBD2. The CDR3 has 14 amino acids. The V gene end was trimmed by 5 bases and the J gene end by 9 bases; junction bases not matched to a gene: 4. Per germline, CDR1 WNHNN and CDR2 SYGVQD (reference sequence). The DNA for the CDR3 is TGCGCCAGCAGTCGACTAGCGGGAGGTGTTGAGCAGTTCTTC. Protein: CASSRLAGGVEQFF.

This clonotype showed up many times. The V call is TRBV6-1, the J call TRBJ2-7, with 10 positions matching TRBD1. In germline, CDR1 is MNHNS, CDR2 SASEGT. The CDR3 covers 15 residues. Unmatched junction bases numbered 7, after V lost 5 bases and J lost 3 bases. CDR3 nucleotide sequence: TGTGCCAGCAGTTCCCCCGGGACAGGGGTCTACGAGCAGTACTTC. Translation gives CASSSPGTGVYEQYF.

This clonotype was observed many times. CDR3 amino acids: CASTEPGVDTQYF. The DNA for the CDR3 is TGCGCCAGCACCGAACCAGGGGTAGATACGCAGTATTTT. J is TRBJ2-3 and V is TRBV5-1, with a possible D match to TRBD1 (6 bases). The germline V and J ends were trimmed by 6 bases and 5 bases, with 13 bases remaining between them. This CDR3 is built from 13 residues. Germline CDR1 reads SGHRS; CDR2 reads YFSETQ.

This clonotype was recorded at least ten times. V is TRBV10-1 and J is TRBJ2-2; 8 nucleotides line up with TRBD1. Germline CDR1 reads WNHNN; CDR2 reads SYGVQD (reference sequence). Losses at the gene ends were 6 bases for V and 2 bases for J; bases not matched to a gene: 17. The CDR3 runs 19 residues. CDR3 sequence: CASRRTNRAGGNNTGELFF. The CDR3 nucleotides are TGCGCCAGCAGACGAACGAATCGGGCAGGGGGCAATAACACCGGGGAGCTGTTTTTT.

J is TRBJ2-2 and V is TRBV28; the D is unclear. Per the germline V gene, CDR1 is MDHEN and CDR2 is SYDVKM. V was cut by 7 bases and J by 2 bases, with 8 bases left in between. This CDR3 has 13 amino acids. CDR3 DNA sequence: TGTGCCAGCAAAAACAGCAACACCGGGGAGCTGTTTTTT. As protein: CASKNSNTGELFF.

This clonotype has just a few counts. The genes are TRBV20-1 and TRBJ2-3, with 11 bases identical to TRBD2. The germline CDR1 and CDR2 sequences are DFQATT and SNEGSKA (reference sequence). This CDR3 comprises 18 residues. Trimming at V came to 0 bases and at J to 2 bases, leaving 10 bases not matched to a gene. The chain's CDR3 is CSARDSTGTSGFTDTQYF. Here the CDR3 DNA reads TGCAGTGCTAGAGATTCTACCGGGACTAGCGGATTCACAGATACGCAGTATTTT.

This clonotype was observed many times. The chain carries TRBV12-3 or TRBV12-4 and TRBJ2-7; no reliable D call. The CDR3 length is 12 residues. The V gene lost 5 bases and the J gene lost 7 bases, with 12 bases spanning the gap. The CDR3 sequence is CASSPSVGEQYF. CDR3 bases: TGTGCCAGCAGTCCTTCCGTGGGGGAGCAGTACTTC.

Only a few counts were recorded for this clonotype. The chain carries TRBV28 and TRBJ1-4, with 7 nucleotides matching TRBD1. The germline CDR1 and CDR2 sequences are MDHEN and SYDVKM. CDR3 size: 16 residues. After removal of 5 bases from V and 4 bases from J, the junction contained 10 bases not matched to a gene. CDR3 coding DNA: TGTGCCAGCAGTAACCCCAGGGGGGCCAATAATGAAAAACTGTTTTTT. This sequence encodes CASSNPRGANNEKLFF.

In its sample, this clonotype was seen many times. The V gene is TRBV20-1, the J gene TRBJ2-5, with TRBD2 matching over 12 bases. Per the germline V gene, CDR1 is DFQATT and CDR2 is SNEGSKA (reference sequence). The CDR3 totals 16 residues. J lost 2 bases, V lost 4 bases, and 8 bases had no gene match. The CDR3, as DNA: TGCAGTGCTACGCCCCCTAGCGGGAGGGGTCAAGAGACCCAGTACTTC. This gives the protein CSATPPSGRGQETQYF.

This clonotype has only one observation. The CDR3 loop reads CASSYSGTGVGNTIYF. CDR3 in DNA: TGTGCCAGCAGTTACTCTGGGACAGGGGTAGGAAACACCATATATTTT. This rearrangement joins TRBV6-5 to TRBJ1-3, with 10 bases matching TRBD1. Trimming took 0 bases from V and 4 from J; bases not matched to a gene: 3. The CDR3 is 16 residues long. The V gene's germline CDR1 is MNHEY and CDR2 SVGAGI.

This clonotype came up a few times. The CDR3 is CASSERRSSGRSYEQYF. CDR3 bases: TGTGCCAGCAGTGAAAGGCGGTCTAGCGGACGCTCCTACGAGCAGTACTTC. The chain carries TRBV2 and TRBJ2-7, with TRBD2 matching over 7 bases. The V gene end was trimmed by 2 bases and the J gene end by 0 bases; junction bases not matched to a gene: 10. In germline, CDR1 is SNHLY, CDR2 FYNNEI. The CDR3 totals 17 residues.

This clonotype was seen at least ten times. The chain employs TRBV6-1 and TRBJ1-1, with D uncertain. With 2 bases removed from V and 1 base from J, the gap between germline ends came to 8 bases. The CDR3 loop spans 14 amino acids. Germline loops: CDR1 MNHNS, CDR2 SASEGT. For the CDR3, the DNA is TGTGCCAGCAGTGAACTACCAGCGAACACTGAAGCTTTCTTT. Its translation is CASSELPANTEAFF.

In its sample, this clonotype was seen many times. The chain has TRBV28 and TRBJ2-3; the D gene could be TRBD1 or TRBD2 (5 bases each). This CDR3 is built from 15 residues. The V end lost 7 bases, the J end lost 6 bases, and 20 bases lay between the germline ends. Germline lookup yields CDR1 MDHEN and CDR2 SYDVKM. The DNA of the CDR3 is TGTGCCAGCAATAGAGGGGCCTCCGGTGGGGATACGCAGTATTTT. Translation gives CASNRGASGGDTQYF.

This clonotype was detected ten times or more. The chain links TRBV7-9 to TRBJ2-7, with a tentative D call TRBD1 (6 bases). Trimming shortened V by 5 bases and J by 5 bases, and 22 bases separated the two germline ends. The CDR3 has 16 residues. Germline loops: CDR1 SEHNR, CDR2 FQNEAQ (reference sequence). The CDR3 here is CASSPGQFRGFHEQYF. The CDR3 coding sequence is TGTGCCAGCAGCCCCGGACAGTTTAGGGGGTTCCACGAGCAGTACTTC.